This is a list of T cell receptor beta chains from one sample in a study of metastatic and nonmetastatic thyroid tumors. MiXCR was used by TCRdb to re-call the PCR reads. The data hold 13,000 to 15,000 clones, with about 31% observed a single time. The sequenced sample was tumor tissue. The receptors stem from a male donor with papillary thyroid cancer or a benign thyroid nodule (not recorded which). Some clones in this sample may be carry-over from other donors' samples. Both conserved end residues are part of each CDR3. The order of the fields is CDR3 DNA, CDR3 protein, D gene, clone size, V gene, J gene. D genes are given only for firm matches. Clone sizes are given selectively: once, few, many, or a class where the clone is expanded.

TGTGCCAGCAGCCCTACCGACACAAACTACAATGAGCAGTTCTTC	CASSPTDTNYNEQFF	.	many	TRBV7-9	TRBJ2-1
TGTGCCAGCAGCTTAGTACCAAGGGGACAGCCCCACGAGCAGTACTTC	CASSLVPRGQPHEQYF	TRBD1	.	TRBV7-8	TRBJ2-7
TGTGCCAGCAGGGGACAGGGAGGGACCGGGGAGCTGTTTTTT	CASRGQGGTGELFF	TRBD1	many	TRBV28	TRBJ2-2
TGTGCCTGCAGTTTCGCGTCTAGCGGGGGAAGGGAAGAGACCCAGTACTTC	CACSFASSGGREETQYF	TRBD2	.	TRBV27	TRBJ2-5
TGTGCCAGCAGTGAAGGAAATTTTCAGCCCCAGCATTTT	CASSEGNFQPQHF	.	medium-sized	TRBV6-1	TRBJ1-5
TGTGTCAGCAGTTTAGGCAGGGGAACTGAAGCTTTCTTT	CVSSLGRGTEAFF	.	.	TRBV27	TRBJ1-1
TGTGCCAGCGGCCTTTCCAGTGAGCAGTTCTTC	CASGLSSEQFF	.	.	TRBV6-1	TRBJ2-1
TGTGCCTGGAGTGTAGACTTTTACAATGAGCAGTTCTTC	CAWSVDFYNEQFF	.	.	TRBV30	TRBJ2-1
TGTGCCAGCAGCGTGCAGGGTCACGGGGAGCTGTTTTTT	CASSVQGHGELFF	.	.	TRBV9	TRBJ2-2
TGTGCCGGAAAGAACAGGGGAGATACGCAGTATTTT	CAGKNRGDTQYF	TRBD1	many	TRBV2	TRBJ2-3
TGTGCCAGCAGCCGGTATAAACGGCGCGGGGTCGGGGAGCTGTTTTTT	CASSRYKRRGVGELFF	.	many	TRBV3-1	TRBJ2-2